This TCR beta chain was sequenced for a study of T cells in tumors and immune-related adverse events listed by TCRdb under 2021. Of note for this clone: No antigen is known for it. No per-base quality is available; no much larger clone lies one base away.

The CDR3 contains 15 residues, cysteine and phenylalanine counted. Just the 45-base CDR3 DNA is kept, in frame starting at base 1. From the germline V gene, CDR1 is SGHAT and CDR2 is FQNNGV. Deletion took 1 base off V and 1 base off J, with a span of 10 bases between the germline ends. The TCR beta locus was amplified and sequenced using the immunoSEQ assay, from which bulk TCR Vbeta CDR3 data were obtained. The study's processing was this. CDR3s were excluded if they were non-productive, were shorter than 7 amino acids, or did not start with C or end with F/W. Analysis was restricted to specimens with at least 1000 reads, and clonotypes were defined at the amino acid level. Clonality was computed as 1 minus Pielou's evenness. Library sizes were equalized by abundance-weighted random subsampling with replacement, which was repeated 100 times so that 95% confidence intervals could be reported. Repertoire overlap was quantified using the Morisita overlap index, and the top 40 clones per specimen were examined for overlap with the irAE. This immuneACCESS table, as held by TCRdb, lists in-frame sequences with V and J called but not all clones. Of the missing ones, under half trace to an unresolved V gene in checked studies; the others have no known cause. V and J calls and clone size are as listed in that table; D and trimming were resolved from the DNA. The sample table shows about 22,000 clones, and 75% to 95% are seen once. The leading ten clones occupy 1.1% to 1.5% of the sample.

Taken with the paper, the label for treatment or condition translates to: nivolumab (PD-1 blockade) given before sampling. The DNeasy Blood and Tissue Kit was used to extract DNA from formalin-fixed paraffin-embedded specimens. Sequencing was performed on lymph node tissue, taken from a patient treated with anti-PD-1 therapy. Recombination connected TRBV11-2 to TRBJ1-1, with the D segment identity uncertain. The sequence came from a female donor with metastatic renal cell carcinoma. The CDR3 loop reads CASSLAGVPNTEAFF. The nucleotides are TGTGCCAGCAGCTTAGCCGGGGTACCGAACACTGAAGCTTTCTTT.